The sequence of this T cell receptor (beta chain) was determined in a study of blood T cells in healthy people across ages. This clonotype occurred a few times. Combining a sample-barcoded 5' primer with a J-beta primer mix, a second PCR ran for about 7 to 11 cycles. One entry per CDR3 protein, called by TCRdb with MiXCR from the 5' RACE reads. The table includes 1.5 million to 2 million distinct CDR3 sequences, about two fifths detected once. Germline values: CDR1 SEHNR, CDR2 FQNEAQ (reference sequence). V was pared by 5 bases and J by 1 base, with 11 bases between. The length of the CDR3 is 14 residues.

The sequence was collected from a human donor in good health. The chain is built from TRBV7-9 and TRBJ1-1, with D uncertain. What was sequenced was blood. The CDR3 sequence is CASSLLDPNTEAFF. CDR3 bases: TGTGCCAGCAGCCTATTAGACCCGAACACTGAAGCTTTCTTT.